Following are 8 T cell receptor beta chains from one sample sequenced in a study of technical replicates of blood from a handful of donors. Method: immunoSEQ multiplex PCR; TCRdb's copy keeps in-frame clones and lacks some. In the table there are tens of thousands of clones, just under 95% of which are singletons. The sample taken for sequencing was T cells isolated from PBMCs. The receptors stem from a human donor in good health.

The chain combines TRBV30 with TRBJ1-2; 9 bases agree with TRBD1. The CDR3 covers 13 residues. The ends lost 8 bases at V and 4 bases at J; junction bases unmatched: 8. Germline V gene data show CDR1 as GTSNPN and CDR2 as SVGIG (reference sequence). CDR3 protein: CARHRGLGYGYTF. For the CDR3, the DNA is TGTGCCCGTCACAGGGGGCTTGGCTATGGCTACACCTTC.

V is TRBV7-8 and J is TRBJ1-3, with D perhaps TRBD1 (5 bases). The CDR3 runs 18 residues. The germline V gene encodes CDR1 SGHVS and CDR2 FQNEAQ. V lost 1 base to trimming and J lost 2 bases, with 18 bases between them. The CDR3 protein is CASSLGGFVSGTGNTIYF. The CDR3 DNA sequence: TGTGCCAGCAGCTTAGGAGGATTTGTCTCAGGGACTGGAAACACCATATATTTT.

This chain links TRBV6-6 with TRBJ1-3; D gene unclear. This CDR3 has 16 amino acids. Germline loops: CDR1 MNHNY, CDR2 SVGAGI (reference sequence). Trimming pared 0 bases from V and 1 base from J, leaving 10 bases between. CDR3: CASSYSSAGSGNTIYF. The CDR3 nucleotides are TGTGCCAGCAGTTACTCGAGTGCGGGGTCTGGAAACACCATATATTTT.

The chain couples TRBV4-1 to TRBJ2-7; 12 nucleotides match TRBD2. The V gene's germline CDR1 is MGHRA and CDR2 YSYEKL. V trimming: 2 bases; J trimming: 3 bases; junction bases outside the gene matches: 8. The CDR3 runs 17 residues. For the CDR3, the DNA is TGCGCCAGCAGCCAAAACTATGGACTAGCGGGGTTCTACGAGCAGTACTTC. This sequence encodes CASSQNYGLAGFYEQYF.

This chain connects TRBV6-1 to TRBJ1-5; 9 bases fit TRBD1. Trimming took 2 bases from V and 6 from J; bases not matched to a gene: 5. This CDR3 has 15 amino acids. Germline loops: CDR1 MNHNS, CDR2 SASEGT. CDR3 region: CASSELGQGLQPQHF. In DNA, the CDR3 is TGTGCCAGCAGTGAACTAGGACAGGGGCTTCAGCCCCAGCATTTT.

V gene TRBV7-3 combines with J gene TRBJ2-1, with 7 bases that match TRBD1. Germline trimming cut 4 bases from V and 7 bases from J; bases unmatched to any gene: 7. Germline V CDR1 and CDR2: SGHTA, FQGTGA. This CDR3 contains 14 residues. Here the CDR3 DNA reads TGTGCCAGCAGCTATCGGGACAGACAGAATGAGCAGTTCTTC. This codes for CASSYRDRQNEQFF.

The V and J genes are TRBV28 and TRBJ2-5; 10 nucleotides line up with TRBD2. J lost 4 bases, V lost 3 bases, and 5 bases had no gene match. Germline V gene sequence: CDR1 MDHEN, CDR2 SYDVKM. The CDR3 loop spans 15 amino acids. The CDR3 loop is CASSLPSGGRETQYF. CDR3 nucleotide sequence: TGTGCCAGCAGTTTGCCTAGCGGGGGTCGAGAGACCCAGTACTTC.

This rearrangement joins TRBV7-9 to TRBJ2-7; D possibly corresponds to TRBD1 (6 bases). This CDR3 comprises 15 residues. Germline V gene lookup returns CDR1 SEHNR and CDR2 FQNEAQ (reference sequence). Trimming left V 4 bases short and J 2 bases short, with 15 bases between. The CDR3: CASSSAGTIPYEQYF. The CDR3 coding sequence is TGTGCCAGCAGCTCCGCAGGGACAATCCCCTACGAGCAGTACTTC.